This T cell receptor (beta chain) was identified during a study of vaccination and CD4 T cells after COVID-19. Study background: Convalescent patients, SARS-CoV-2 positive by nasal swab PCR, comprised under 10 mild cases and one severe case. Stimulation of the cells used overlapping spike peptide pools from SARS-CoV-2 and from the common cold coronaviruses HCoV-NL63, HCoV-OC43 and HCoV-229E.

Treatment specified: roughly nine-day PBMC culture with coronavirus spike peptide pools or control peptides (ViraFEST assay). On this clonotype: What it recognizes is unknown.

Researchers used the Oncomine TCR Beta short-read assay to sequence DNA from cultured CD4+ T cells. Extraction of genomic DNA was performed on cultured CD4+ T cells. MiXCR was run by TCRdb on the PCR reads, yielding one entry per CDR3 protein. The data contain more than 12,000 distinct CDR3 sequences, about 55% of them singletons. The V gene's germline CDR1 is SGHRS and CDR2 YFSETQ. The CDR3 extends over 15 amino acids. V lost 4 bases and J lost 4, with 16 bases in between. The V and J genes are TRBV5-1 and TRBJ2-3, with a weak D call TRBD1 (6 bases). Specimen: CD4+ T cells from blood, cultured in vitro, collected before SARS-CoV-2 vaccination. The origin of this receptor is a human donor who had recovered from COVID-19. CDR3 coding DNA: TGCGCCAGCAGCCCCTCGCGTCAGGGGTCAGATACGCAGTATTTT. Encoded protein: CASSPSRQGSDTQYF.